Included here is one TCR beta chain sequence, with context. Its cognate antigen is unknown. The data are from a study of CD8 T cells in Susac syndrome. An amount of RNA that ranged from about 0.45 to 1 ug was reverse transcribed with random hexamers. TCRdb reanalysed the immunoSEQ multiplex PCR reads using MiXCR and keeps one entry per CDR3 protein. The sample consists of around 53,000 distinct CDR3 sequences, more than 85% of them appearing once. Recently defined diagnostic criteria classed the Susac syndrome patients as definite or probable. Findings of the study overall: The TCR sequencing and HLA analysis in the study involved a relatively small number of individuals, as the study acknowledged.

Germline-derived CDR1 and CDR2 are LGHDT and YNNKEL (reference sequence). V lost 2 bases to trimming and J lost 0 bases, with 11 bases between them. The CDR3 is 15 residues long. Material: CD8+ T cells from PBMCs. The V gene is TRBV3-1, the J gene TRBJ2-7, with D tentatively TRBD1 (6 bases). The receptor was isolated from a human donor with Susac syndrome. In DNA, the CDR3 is TGTGCCAGCAGCCAAACTACAGGGTTCTCCTACGAGCAGTACTTC. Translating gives CASSQTTGFSYEQYF.